This entry features one TCR beta chain sequence. Antigen: not known. This sample was taken from a study of Tregs in tolerant kidney transplant recipients. Study results and limitations: Some patients' samples used different primers over time, so nucleotide sequences weren't comparable. Expanding Tregs on activated donor B cells appeared to best identify donor-specific TCRbeta clones.

Data came from immunoSEQ multiplex PCR; TCRdb stores just in-frame clones and leaves some out. The table shows over 50,000 clones, with roughly 85% occurring only once. The sequence was collected from a human donor who received a combined kidney and bone marrow transplant. Sample: Tregs from blood, taken before the transplant.

DNA for the CDR3: TGTGCCAGCAGCCCTCCGGGACAGGGGGGGCCCGAGCAGTACTTC. It yields the protein CASSPPGQGGPEQYF. The chain recombines TRBV2 with TRBJ2-7; 11 bases are a match to TRBD1. The CDR3 contains 15 residues. CDR1 and CDR2 from the germline V gene are SNHLY and FYNNEI. After removal of 6 bases from V and 6 bases from J, the junction contained 10 bases not matched to a gene.